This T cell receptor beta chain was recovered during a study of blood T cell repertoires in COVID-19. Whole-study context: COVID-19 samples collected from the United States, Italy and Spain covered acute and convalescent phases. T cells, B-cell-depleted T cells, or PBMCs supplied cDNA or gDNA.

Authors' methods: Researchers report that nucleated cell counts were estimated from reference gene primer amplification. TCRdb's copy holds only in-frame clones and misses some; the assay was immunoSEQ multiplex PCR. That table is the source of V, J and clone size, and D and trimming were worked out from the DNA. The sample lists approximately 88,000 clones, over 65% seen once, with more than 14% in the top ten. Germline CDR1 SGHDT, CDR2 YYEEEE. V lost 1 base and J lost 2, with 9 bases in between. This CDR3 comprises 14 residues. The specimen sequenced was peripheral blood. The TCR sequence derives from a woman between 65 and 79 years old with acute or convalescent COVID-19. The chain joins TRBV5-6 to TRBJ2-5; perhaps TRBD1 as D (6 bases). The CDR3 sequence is CASSLYDRQETQYF. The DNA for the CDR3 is TGTGCCAGCAGCTTGTACGACAGGCAAGAGACCCAGTACTTC. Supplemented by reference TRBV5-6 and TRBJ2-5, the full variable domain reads DAGVTQSPTHLIKTRGQQVTLRCSPKSGHDTVSWYQQALGQGPQFIFQYYEEEERQRGNFPDRFSGHQFPNYSSELNVNALLLGDSALYLCASSLYDRQETQYFGPGTRLLVL.